Reported below is one TCR beta chain. Its antigen is currently unknown. The data are from a study of blood T cells in healthy people across ages. V shed 0 bases and J 4 bases; nucleotides not matched to a gene: 8. CDR3 length equals 16 residues. From germline, CDR1 is LGHDT and CDR2 YNNKEL (reference sequence). Primed by a sample-barcoded 5' primer and a J-beta primer mix, a second PCR proceeded for roughly 6 to 12 cycles. TCRdb reprocessed the 5' RACE reads via MiXCR and lists one record per CDR3 protein. Among approximately 1.5 million distinct CDR3 sequences listed, 30% to 40% were seen once. Study results and limitations: Using unsorted PBMCs precluded a conclusive naive versus antigen-experienced comparison.

The sequence was collected from a woman aged 30 to 39 in good health. This rearrangement joins TRBV3-1 to TRBJ2-7, with 8 nucleotides matching TRBD1. The sample comprised blood. CDR3 residues: CASSQEIIRGRYEQYF. The DNA for the CDR3 is TGTGCCAGCAGCCAAGAGATCATCAGGGGGCGGTACGAGCAGTACTTC.